This TCR beta chain was identified in a study of Graves' ophthalmopathy and Graves' hyperthyroidism. Points from the study as a whole: The model's prediction of ophthalmopathy progression had just over 70% sensitivity and 72% to 80% specificity.

CDR3 length equals 18 residues. With 4 bases removed from V and 0 bases from J, the gap between germline ends came to 21 bases. CDR1 MDHEN and CDR2 SYDVKM come from the germline V gene. For repertoire sequencing, the TCR beta CDR3 regions were amplified from RNA transcripts. First-round RT-PCR with HTBI primers preceded a second-round multiplex PCR. Via MiXCR, TCRdb re-called the multiplex PCR reads, giving one row per CDR3 protein. This table has about 370,000 distinct CDR3 sequences, roughly 17% appearing once. At least ten counts were recorded for this clonotype. Its cognate antigen is unknown. Material: peripheral blood. The gene calls are TRBV28 and TRBJ2-5, with unresolved D. The source is an adult woman with stable Graves' hyperthyroidism. This chain's CDR3 is CASSYHLEGPRHQETQYF. The CDR3 nucleotides read TGTGCCAGCAGTTACCACCTCGAAGGCCCAAGGCACCAAGAGACCCAGTACTTC.